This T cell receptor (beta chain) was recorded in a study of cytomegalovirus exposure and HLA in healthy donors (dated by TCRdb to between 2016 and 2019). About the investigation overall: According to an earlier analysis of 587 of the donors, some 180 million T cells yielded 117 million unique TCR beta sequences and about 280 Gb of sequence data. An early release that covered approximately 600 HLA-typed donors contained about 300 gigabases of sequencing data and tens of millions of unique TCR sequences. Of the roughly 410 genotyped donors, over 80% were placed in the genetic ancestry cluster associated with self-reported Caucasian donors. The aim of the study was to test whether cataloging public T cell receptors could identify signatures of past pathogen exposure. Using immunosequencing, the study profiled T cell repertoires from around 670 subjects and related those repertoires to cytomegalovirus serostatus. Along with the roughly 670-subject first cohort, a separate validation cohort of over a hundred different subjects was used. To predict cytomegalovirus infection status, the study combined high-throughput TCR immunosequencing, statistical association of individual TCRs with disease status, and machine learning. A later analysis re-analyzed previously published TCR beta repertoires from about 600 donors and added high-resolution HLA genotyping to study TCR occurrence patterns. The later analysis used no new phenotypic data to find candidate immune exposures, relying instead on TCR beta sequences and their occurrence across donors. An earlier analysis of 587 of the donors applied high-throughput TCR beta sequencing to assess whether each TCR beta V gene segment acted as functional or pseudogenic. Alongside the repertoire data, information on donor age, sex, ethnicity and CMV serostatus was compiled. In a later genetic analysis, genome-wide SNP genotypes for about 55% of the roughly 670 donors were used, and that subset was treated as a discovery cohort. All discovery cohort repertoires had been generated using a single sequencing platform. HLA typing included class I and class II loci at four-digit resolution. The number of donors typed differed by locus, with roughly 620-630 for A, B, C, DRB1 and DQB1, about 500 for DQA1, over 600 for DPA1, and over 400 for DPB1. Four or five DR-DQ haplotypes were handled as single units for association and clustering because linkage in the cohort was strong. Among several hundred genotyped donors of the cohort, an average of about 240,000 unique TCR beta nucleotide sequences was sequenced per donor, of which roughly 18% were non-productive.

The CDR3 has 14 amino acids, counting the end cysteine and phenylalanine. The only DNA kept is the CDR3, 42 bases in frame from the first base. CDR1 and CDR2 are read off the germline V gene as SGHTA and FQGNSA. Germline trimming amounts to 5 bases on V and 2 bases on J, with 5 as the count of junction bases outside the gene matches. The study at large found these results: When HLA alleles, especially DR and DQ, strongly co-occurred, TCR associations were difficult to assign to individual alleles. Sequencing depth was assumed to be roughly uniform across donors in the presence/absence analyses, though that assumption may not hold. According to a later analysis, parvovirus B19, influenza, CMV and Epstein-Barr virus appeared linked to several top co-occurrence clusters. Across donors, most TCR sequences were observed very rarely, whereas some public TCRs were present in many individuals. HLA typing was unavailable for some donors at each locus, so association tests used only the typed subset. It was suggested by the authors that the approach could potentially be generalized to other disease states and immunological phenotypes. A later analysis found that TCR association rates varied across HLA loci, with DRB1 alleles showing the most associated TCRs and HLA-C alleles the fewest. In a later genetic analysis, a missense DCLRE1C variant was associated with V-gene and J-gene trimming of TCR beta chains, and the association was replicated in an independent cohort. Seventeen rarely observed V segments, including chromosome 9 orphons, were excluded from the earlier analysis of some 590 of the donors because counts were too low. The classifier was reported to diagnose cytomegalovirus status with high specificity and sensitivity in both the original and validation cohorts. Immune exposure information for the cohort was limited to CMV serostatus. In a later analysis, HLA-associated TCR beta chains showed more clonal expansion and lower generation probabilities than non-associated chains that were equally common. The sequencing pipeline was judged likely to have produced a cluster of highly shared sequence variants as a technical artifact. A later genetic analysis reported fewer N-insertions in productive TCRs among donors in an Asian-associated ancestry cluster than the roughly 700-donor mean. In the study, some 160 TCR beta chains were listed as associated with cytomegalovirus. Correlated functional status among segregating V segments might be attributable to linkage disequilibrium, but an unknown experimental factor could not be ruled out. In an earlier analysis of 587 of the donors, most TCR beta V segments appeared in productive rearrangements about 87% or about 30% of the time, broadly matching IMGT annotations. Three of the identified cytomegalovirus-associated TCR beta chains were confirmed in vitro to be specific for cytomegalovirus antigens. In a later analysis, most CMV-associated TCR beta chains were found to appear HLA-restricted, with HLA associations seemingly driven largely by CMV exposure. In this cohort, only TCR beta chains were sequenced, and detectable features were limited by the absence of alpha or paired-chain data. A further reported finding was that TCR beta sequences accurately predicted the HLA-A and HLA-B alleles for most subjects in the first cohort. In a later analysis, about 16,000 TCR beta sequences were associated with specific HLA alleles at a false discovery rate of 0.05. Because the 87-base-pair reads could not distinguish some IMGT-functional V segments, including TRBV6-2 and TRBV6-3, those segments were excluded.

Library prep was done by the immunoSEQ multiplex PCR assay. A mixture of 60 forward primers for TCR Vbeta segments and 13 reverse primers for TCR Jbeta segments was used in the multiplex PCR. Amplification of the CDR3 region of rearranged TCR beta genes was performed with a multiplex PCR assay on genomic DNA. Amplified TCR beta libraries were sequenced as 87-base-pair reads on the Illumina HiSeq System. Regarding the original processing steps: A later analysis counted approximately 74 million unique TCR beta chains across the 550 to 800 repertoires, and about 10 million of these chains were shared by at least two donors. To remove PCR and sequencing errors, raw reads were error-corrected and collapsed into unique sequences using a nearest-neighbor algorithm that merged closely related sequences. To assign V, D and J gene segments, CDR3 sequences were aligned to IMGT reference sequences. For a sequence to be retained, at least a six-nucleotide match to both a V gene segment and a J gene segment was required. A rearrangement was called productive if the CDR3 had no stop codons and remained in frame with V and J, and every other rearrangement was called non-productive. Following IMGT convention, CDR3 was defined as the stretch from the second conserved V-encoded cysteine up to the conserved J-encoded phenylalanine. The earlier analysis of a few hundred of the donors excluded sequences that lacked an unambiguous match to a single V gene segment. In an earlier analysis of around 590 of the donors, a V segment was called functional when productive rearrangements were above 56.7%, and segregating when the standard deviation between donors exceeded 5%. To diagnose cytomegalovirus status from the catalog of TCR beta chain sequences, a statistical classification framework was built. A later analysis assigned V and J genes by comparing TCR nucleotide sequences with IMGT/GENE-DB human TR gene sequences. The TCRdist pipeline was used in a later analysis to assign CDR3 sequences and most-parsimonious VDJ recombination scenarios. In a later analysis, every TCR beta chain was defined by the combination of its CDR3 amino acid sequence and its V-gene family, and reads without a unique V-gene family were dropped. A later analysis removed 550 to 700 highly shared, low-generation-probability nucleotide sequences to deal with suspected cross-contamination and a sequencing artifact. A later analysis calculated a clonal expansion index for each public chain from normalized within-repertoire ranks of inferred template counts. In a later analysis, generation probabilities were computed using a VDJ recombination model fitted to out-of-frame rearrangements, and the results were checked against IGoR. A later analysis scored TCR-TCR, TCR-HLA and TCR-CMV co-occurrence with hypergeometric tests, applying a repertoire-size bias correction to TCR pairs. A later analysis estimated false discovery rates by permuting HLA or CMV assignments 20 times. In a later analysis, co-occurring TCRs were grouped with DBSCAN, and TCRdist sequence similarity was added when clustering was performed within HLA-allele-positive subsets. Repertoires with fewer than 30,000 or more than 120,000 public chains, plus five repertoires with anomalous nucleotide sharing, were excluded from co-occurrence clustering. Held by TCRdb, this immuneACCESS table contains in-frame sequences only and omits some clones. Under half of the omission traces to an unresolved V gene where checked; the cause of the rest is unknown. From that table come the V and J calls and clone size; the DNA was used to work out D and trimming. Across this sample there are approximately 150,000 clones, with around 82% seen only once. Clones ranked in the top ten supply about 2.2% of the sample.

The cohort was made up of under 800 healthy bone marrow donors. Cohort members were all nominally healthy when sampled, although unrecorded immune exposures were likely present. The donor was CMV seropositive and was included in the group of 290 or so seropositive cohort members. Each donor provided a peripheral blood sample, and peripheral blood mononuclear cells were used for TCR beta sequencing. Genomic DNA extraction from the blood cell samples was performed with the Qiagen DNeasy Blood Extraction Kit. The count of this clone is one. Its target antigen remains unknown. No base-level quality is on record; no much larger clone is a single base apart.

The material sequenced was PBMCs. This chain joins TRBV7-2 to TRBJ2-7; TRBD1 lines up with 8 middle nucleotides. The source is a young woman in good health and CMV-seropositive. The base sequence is TGTGCCAGCAGCACTAGGACAGGGCCCTACGAGCAGTACTTC. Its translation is CASSTRTGPYEQYF.